The 27 T cell receptor beta chains reported below all come from one sample, sequenced in a study of blood T cell repertoires in COVID-19. Assay used: immunoSEQ multiplex PCR; TCRdb lists only in-frame clones, some missing. This sample has some 300,000 clones, with around 86% found just once. Material: peripheral blood. The receptors stem from a man between 65 and 85 years old with acute or convalescent COVID-19.

V is TRBV6-2 or TRBV6-3 and J is TRBJ2-3, with 7 bases that match TRBD1. Per the germline V gene, CDR1 is MNHEY and CDR2 is SVGEGT. V shed 0 bases, J shed 0 bases, and the junction held 3 bases outside the gene matches. This CDR3 spans 16 amino acids. The CDR3 reads CASSYSNRGSTDTQYF. CDR3 bases: TGTGCCAGCAGTTACTCGAACAGGGGAAGCACAGATACGCAGTATTTT.

The J gene is TRBJ2-5, the V gene TRBV11-2, with D unclear. This CDR3 spans 13 amino acids. Per the germline V gene, CDR1 is SGHAT and CDR2 is FQNNGV. Trimming pared 1 base from V and 4 bases from J, leaving 7 bases between. The CDR3 loop reads CASSLGLIETQYF. The DNA of the CDR3 is TGTGCCAGCAGCTTAGGTCTTATAGAGACCCAGTACTTC.

The genes are TRBV16 and TRBJ1-2, with a weak D call TRBD1 (5 bases). CDR1 is KGHSY, CDR2 FQNENV, per germline. The V end lost 3 bases, the J end lost 4 bases, and 15 bases lay between the germline ends. This CDR3 is built from 15 residues. CDR3 bases: TGTGCCAGCAGCCAGAATCAGGGTTTTGGCTATGGCTACACCTTC. This codes for CASSQNQGFGYGYTF.

The chain joins TRBV28 to TRBJ1-5; 7 positions match TRBD1. This CDR3 region has 12 residues. J was trimmed by 6 bases and V by 5 bases; bases with no gene match: 1. The V gene's germline CDR1 is MDHEN and CDR2 SYDVKM. The CDR3 sequence: CASSQGVQPQHF. The CDR3 DNA is TGTGCCAGCAGTCAGGGGGTTCAGCCCCAGCATTTT.

The sample holds many counts of this clone. The V call is TRBV30, the J call TRBJ2-5; no firm D call. Germline V gene lookup returns CDR1 GTSNPN and CDR2 SVGIG (reference sequence). The CDR3 extends over 11 amino acids. V was cut by 7 bases and J by 9 bases, with 15 bases left in between. The CDR3: CASGLVEAQYF. DNA for the CDR3: TGTGCCTCCGGTTTAGTCGAGGCCCAGTACTTC. The complete variable domain, with remaining parts taken from reference TRBV30 and TRBJ2-5, reads SQTIHQWPATLVQPVGSPLSLECTVEGTSNPNLYWYRQAAGRGLQLLFYSVGIGQISSEVPQNLSASRPQDRQFILSSKKLLLSDSGFYLCASGLVEAQYFGPGTRLLVL.

J is TRBJ1-1 and V is TRBV7-8, with D perhaps TRBD1 (6 bases). Germline V lookup: CDR1 SGHVS, CDR2 FQNEAQ. The CDR3 extends over 14 amino acids. The ends were cut back, 2 bases at V and 5 bases at J, with 12 bases in the middle. CDR3 DNA sequence: TGTGCCAGCAGCTTATTCAGGGGAGAGACTGAAGCTTTCTTT. Translating gives CASSLFRGETEAFF.

The chain has TRBV28 and TRBJ2-7, with D unresolved. The CDR3 spans 13 residues. CDR1 is MDHEN, CDR2 SYDVKM, per germline. V was trimmed by 6 bases and J by 4 bases, leaving 13 bases between them. The CDR3 protein is CASSSTGPYEQYF. The CDR3 coding sequence is TGTGCCAGCAGCTCAACTGGTCCGTACGAGCAGTACTTC.

Here the CDR3 reads CASSLAEAGELFF. DNA for the CDR3: TGTGCCAGCAGCTTAGCGGAGGCCGGGGAGCTGTTTTTT. This chain joins TRBV7-2 and TRBJ2-2, with D possibly matching TRBD2 (5 bases). The V and J ends lost 0 bases and 6 bases respectively, with 5 bases between them. The CDR3 sequence is 13 residues long. Looked up from germline, CDR1 is SGHTA and CDR2 is FQGNSA. Looking up the rest from reference TRBV7-2 and TRBJ2-2 gives the full variable domain: GAGVSQSPSNKVTEKGKDVELRCDPISGHTALYWYRQSLGQGLEFLIYFQGNSAPDKSGLPSDRFSAERTGGSVSTLTIQRTQQEDSAVYLCASSLAEAGELFFGEGSRLTVL.

In this sample, this clone turned up once. This sequence joins TRBV2 and TRBJ2-1; 8 bases map to TRBD1. The CDR3 length is 13 residues. CDR1 and CDR2 from the germline V gene are SNHLY and FYNNEI. J gave up 9 bases and V 8 bases, and 9 bases lay outside the gene matches. CDR3 sequence (DNA): TGTGCCAGCGGAGACAGGGGTATCGGTGAGCAGTTCTTC. Translation: CASGDRGIGEQFF. The full variable domain, with the rest looked up from reference TRBV2 and TRBJ2-1, is EPEVTQTPSHQVTQMGQEVILRCVPISNHLYFYWYRQILGQKVEFLVSFYNNEISEKSEIFDDQFSVERPDGSNFTLKIRSTKLEDSAMYFCASGDRGIGEQFFGPGTRLTVL.

The chain links TRBV7-2 to TRBJ1-2; D gene ambiguous. V dropped 2 bases and J dropped 1 base, with 5 bases sitting between them. This CDR3 is built from 13 residues. CDR1 is SGHTA and CDR2 is FQGNSA in the germline V gene. CDR3 protein: CASSLRDNYGYTF. DNA of the CDR3: TGTGCCAGCAGCTTACGAGATAACTATGGCTACACCTTC.

This rearrangement joins TRBV9 to TRBJ2-5; TRBD1 is a possible D gene (5 bases). The CDR3 is 15 residues long. Germline V lookup: CDR1 SGDLS, CDR2 YYNGEE. V shed 0 bases and J shed 6 bases, with 15 bases lying between them. CDR3 coding DNA: TGTGCCAGCAGCGTAGGGGTAGGGGTAAGGCAGACCCAGTACTTC. Translated, it gives CASSVGVGVRQTQYF.

The table lists this clone with a count of one. The rearrangement uses TRBV29-1 and TRBJ1-3, with D hard to call. The CDR3 spans 10 residues. Per the germline V gene, CDR1 is SQVTM and CDR2 is ANQGSEA. CDR3 amino acids: CRRSGNTIYF. Here the CDR3 DNA reads TGCCGTCGCTCTGGAAACACCATATATTTT.

The chain recombines TRBV23-1 with TRBJ2-7; 8 nucleotides agree with TRBD2. TRBV23-1 is marked as an open reading frame, function uncertain. The CDR3 covers 17 residues. The ends lost 0 bases at V and 4 bases at J; junction bases unmatched: 11. The CDR3 reads CASSQSIGAGALYEQYF. CDR3 sequence (DNA): TGCGCCAGCAGTCAATCGATAGGAGCGGGAGCCTTGTACGAGCAGTACTTC.

The gene calls are TRBV19 and TRBJ1-5; D ambiguous. Germline loops: CDR1 LNHDA, CDR2 SQIVND (reference sequence). The CDR3 loop spans 15 amino acids. The V gene lost 3 bases and the J gene lost 4 bases, with 13 bases spanning the gap. In DNA form, the CDR3 reads TGTGCCAGTAGTATTTTCGGGTCACTTAATCAGCCCCAGCATTTT. Protein sequence: CASSIFGSLNQPQHF.

V and J are TRBV11-2 and TRBJ2-1; 12 positions agree with TRBD2. V shed 5 bases, J shed 5 bases, and the junction held 4 bases outside the gene matches. The CDR3 has 15 amino acids. Per germline, CDR1 SGHAT and CDR2 FQNNGV. The CDR3 loop is CASSDRLAGDNEQFF. In DNA, the CDR3 is TGTGCCAGCAGCGACCGACTAGCGGGGGACAATGAGCAGTTCTTC.

The CDR3 DNA reads TGTGCCACCAGCGATGGCGGGAGGGAGTCCTACGAGCAGTACTTC. As protein: CATSDGGRESYEQYF. The chain carries TRBV6-2 or TRBV6-3 and TRBJ2-7; TRBD2 agrees at 9 bases. Looked up from germline, CDR1 is MNHEY and CDR2 is SVGEGT. This CDR3 contains 15 residues. With 10 bases clipped from V and 1 base from J, the junction kept 11 bases outside the gene matches.

This clone was detected only once. A read error may produce the germline difference seen at one junction end. The chain combines TRBV6-5 with TRBJ2-7; D not resolved. The CDR3 covers 10 residues. In germline, CDR1 is MNHEY, CDR2 SVGAGI. The DNA of the CDR3 is TGTGCCAGCAGGTACTACGAGCAGTACTTC. Amino acids: CASRYYEQYF.

The chain links TRBV12-3 or TRBV12-4 to TRBJ1-2; D unresolved. The germline V and J ends were trimmed by 5 bases and 1 base, with 8 bases remaining between them. The CDR3 runs to 13 residues. The CDR3 region is CASSRRINYGYTF. The CDR3, as DNA: TGTGCCAGCAGTCGGAGGATTAACTATGGCTACACCTTC.

This chain uses TRBV10-3 with TRBJ1-5; D is ambiguous. CDR3 length: 13 amino acids. Trimming shortened V by 8 bases and J by 0 bases, and 8 bases separated the two germline ends. Germline V gene sequence: CDR1 ENHRY, CDR2 SYGVKD. The chain's CDR3 is CAIGVDSNQPQHF. The CDR3, as DNA: TGTGCCATCGGAGTGGATAGCAATCAGCCCCAGCATTTT.

This clone was counted a single time. The rearrangement joins TRBV6-2 or TRBV6-3 to TRBJ1-6; D gene ambiguous. The length of the CDR3 is 16 residues. Per germline, CDR1 MNHEY and CDR2 SVGEGT. Trimming removed 0 bases at V and 7 bases at J, with 13 bases between. CDR3 nucleotide sequence: TGTGCCAGCAGTTACTCAACACATTACAGCAATTCACCCCTCCACTTT. Translation gives CASSYSTHYSNSPLHF.

The chain has TRBV7-2 and TRBJ2-2, with D perhaps matching TRBD1 (5 bases). Trimming cost V 3 bases and J 4 bases, with 6 bases left between them. This CDR3 comprises 13 residues. CDR1 is SGHTA, CDR2 FQGNSA, per germline. CDR3 nucleotide sequence: TGTGCCAGCAGCTTTAGGGGCACCGGGGAGCTGTTTTTT. It specifies CASSFRGTGELFF.

The J gene is TRBJ1-2, the V gene TRBV19; no clear D gene. Germline assignment: CDR1 LNHDA and CDR2 SQIVND (reference sequence). V was trimmed by 0 bases and J by 1 base, leaving 9 bases between them. This CDR3 is built from 15 residues. The CDR3 sequence is CASSIDYGSNYGYTF. In DNA form, the CDR3 reads TGTGCCAGTAGTATAGACTACGGGAGTAACTATGGCTACACCTTC.

The rearrangement uses TRBV28 and TRBJ1-6, with 12 bases identical to TRBD1. Germline assignment: CDR1 MDHEN and CDR2 SYDVKM. The ends lost 2 bases at V and 6 bases at J; junction bases unmatched: 5. The CDR3 length is 17 residues. CDR3 residues: CASSLPGQGAPNSPLHF. For the CDR3, the DNA is TGTGCCAGCAGTTTACCGGGACAGGGGGCGCCTAATTCACCCCTCCACTTT.

V usage is TRBV13 and J usage is TRBJ2-3; TRBD1 aligns across 8 bases. Germline V gene lookup returns CDR1 PRHDT and CDR2 FYEKMQ (reference sequence). V shed 1 base and J 9 bases; nucleotides not matched to a gene: 9. The CDR3 is made up of 15 amino acids. The CDR3 loop reads CASSLDPTGDGTQYF. The CDR3 DNA is TGTGCCAGCAGCTTAGACCCGACAGGGGACGGCACGCAGTATTTT.

The J gene is TRBJ2-4, the V gene TRBV2, with a possible D match to TRBD1 (6 bases). Germline CDR1 is SNHLY and CDR2 is FYNNEI. V gave up 6 bases and J gave up 0 bases, with 15 bases separating them. CDR3 length: 16 amino acids. DNA of the CDR3: TGTGCCAGCAGGATCGGGACAACATCAGCCAAAAACATTCAGTACTTC. This sequence encodes CASRIGTTSAKNIQYF.

The chain has TRBV6-6 and TRBJ1-2; no reliable D call. V lost 0 bases to trimming and J lost 9 bases, with 11 bases between them. The CDR3 consists of 13 residues. The V gene's germline CDR1 is MNHNY and CDR2 SVGAGI (reference sequence). The CDR3 is CASSYSGGDRYTF. The CDR3 DNA follows: TGTGCCAGCAGTTACTCGGGCGGGGATCGCTACACCTTC.

The chain joins TRBV4-2 to TRBJ2-7; 7 nucleotides match TRBD2. This CDR3 has 14 amino acids. Germline V gene data show CDR1 as LGHNA and CDR2 as YNFKEQ. Trimming removed 4 bases from V and 2 bases from J; junction bases left unmatched: 5. DNA for the CDR3: TGTGCCAGCAGCCGGGGGGGTGGGACCTACGAGCAGTACTTC. Its translation is CASSRGGGTYEQYF.